This TCR beta chain is drawn from a study of blood T cells in healthy people across ages. Primers used in a second PCR of roughly 6 to 11 cycles were a sample-barcoded 5' primer and a J-beta primer mix. MiXCR, run by TCRdb on the 5' RACE reads, gives a single entry per CDR3 protein. Of 700,000 to 1,000,000 distinct CDR3 sequences listed, around two fifths were seen once; the top ten hold about a fifth. CDR3 length: 18 amino acids. Germline V gene lookup returns CDR1 LNHNV and CDR2 YYDKDF (reference sequence). The V and J ends lost 0 bases and 1 base respectively, with 18 bases between them. The TCR was taken from a man in his sixties in good health. Material: blood. The chain recombines TRBV15 with TRBJ2-5, with D uncertain. The CDR3 coding sequence is TGTGCCACCAGCAGAGATAAGAGCTATGGCGAACGCCAAGAGACCCAGTACTTC. The encoded protein is CATSRDKSYGERQETQYF.